This passage covers 20 T cell receptor beta chains from one sample sequenced in a study of post-analysis software for immune sequencing data. No antigens are known for them. The library was made from cDNA and included unique molecular identifiers. TCRdb reprocessed the PCR reads with MiXCR, giving one entry per CDR3 protein. The repertoire holds roughly 670,000 distinct CDR3 sequences, with 59% as singletons. Study-wide results and caveats: There were roughly five TRBV segments more frequent in patients than controls, and TRBV5-6, TRBV5-1 and TRBV20-1 were among them.

The sample taken for sequencing was blood. The receptors here all came from a girl aged 2 to 9 with multiple sclerosis.

The V and J genes are TRBV6-6 and TRBJ1-2, with D maybe TRBD1 (5 bases). CDR1 MNHNY and CDR2 SVGAGI come from the germline V gene (reference sequence). The CDR3 extends over 15 amino acids. Trimming removed 2 bases at V and 3 bases at J, with 13 bases between. The CDR3 region has the DNA TGTGCCAGCAGTTACCCTAGTGGGGCTTACTATGGCTACACCTTC. Its protein product is CASSYPSGAYYGYTF.

There are a few counts of this clonotype. The chain couples TRBV12-3 or TRBV12-4 to TRBJ2-3, with TRBD2 matching 7 bases. The CDR3 spans 13 residues. After removal of 4 bases from V and 5 bases from J, the junction contained 3 bases not matched to a gene. The CDR3 is CASSSGRGDTQYF. DNA of the CDR3: TGTGCCAGCAGTTCGGGGAGGGGAGATACGCAGTATTTT.

V and J are TRBV4-1 and TRBJ2-4, with D hard to call. V was shortened by 0 bases and J by 5 bases, with 11 bases between the two germline ends. The germline V gene has CDR1 MGHRA and CDR2 YSYEKL. The CDR3 sequence is 15 residues long. DNA of the CDR3: TGCGCCAGCAGCCAAGAAGAGGTAAAGGAAAACATTCAGTACTTC. It encodes CASSQEEVKENIQYF.

The rearrangement links TRBV7-2 to TRBJ1-6; D is undetermined. Germline lookup yields CDR1 SGHTA and CDR2 FQGNSA. Trimming took 2 bases from V and 5 from J, leaving 13 bases between them. This CDR3 has 16 amino acids. CDR3 sequence: CASSLLLGGDNSPLHF. In DNA form, the CDR3 reads TGTGCCAGCAGCTTACTATTGGGTGGAGATAATTCACCCCTCCACTTT.

The gene calls are TRBV7-9 and TRBJ2-1; 15 nucleotides line up with TRBD2. CDR3 length equals 19 residues. Germline assignment: CDR1 SEHNR and CDR2 FQNEAQ (reference sequence). With 5 bases clipped from V and 3 bases from J, the junction kept 11 bases outside the gene matches. The CDR3 here is CASSPGLAGGPSSYNEQFF. The CDR3 bases are TGTGCCAGCAGCCCCGGACTAGCGGGAGGGCCCTCTAGCTACAATGAGCAGTTCTTC.

A few counts support this clonotype. The rearrangement joins TRBV29-1 to TRBJ2-3; 7 bases match TRBD2. Trimming cost V 4 bases and J 0 bases; bases outside gene matches: 7. Germline CDR1 is SQVTM and CDR2 is ANQGSEA. This CDR3 is built from 15 residues. The CDR3 DNA sequence: TGCAGCGTTGGATATGGGGGAGGGAGCACAGATACGCAGTATTTT. Translated, it gives CSVGYGGGSTDTQYF.

The chain recombines TRBV7-2 with TRBJ2-5; TRBD1 matches 7 bases. The germline V gene encodes CDR1 SGHTA and CDR2 FQGNSA. This CDR3 comprises 15 residues. V gave up 1 base and J gave up 6 bases; unmatched junction bases: 8. The CDR3 DNA reads TGTGCCAGCAGCTTAGGCGACAGGGATAGAAAGACCCAGTACTTC. Residues: CASSLGDRDRKTQYF. The full variable domain, completed using reference TRBV7-2 and TRBJ2-5, is GAGVSQSPSNKVTEKGKDVELRCDPISGHTALYWYRQSLGQGLEFLIYFQGNSAPDKSGLPSDRFSAERTGGSVSTLTIQRTQQEDSAVYLCASSLGDRDRKTQYFGPGTRLLVL.

The chain recombines TRBV29-1 with TRBJ2-3; D not resolved. The CDR3 is made up of 13 amino acids. V shed 0 bases and J shed 4 bases, with 8 bases lying between them. CDR1 SQVTM and CDR2 ANQGSEA come from the germline V gene. CDR3 in amino acids: CSVEELVADTQYF. CDR3 DNA: TGCAGCGTTGAAGAGCTAGTAGCAGATACGCAGTATTTT.

This rearrangement joins TRBV6-1 to TRBJ2-1; weak D call: TRBD2 (5 bases). Germline V lookup: CDR1 MNHNS, CDR2 SASEGT. The CDR3 consists of 16 residues. The V end lost 1 base, the J end lost 0 bases, and 10 bases lay between the germline ends. In DNA, the CDR3 is TGTGCCAGCAGTGAAGAGCGGCTGAGCTCCTACAATGAGCAGTTCTTC. Translated: CASSEERLSSYNEQFF.

Notes on this clonotype: A read error may account for a junction end that differs from germline. V usage is TRBV27 and J usage is TRBJ2-1; TRBD2 matches at 14 bases. The V gene's germline CDR1 is MNHEY and CDR2 SMNVEV (reference sequence). This CDR3 is 13 amino acids long. CDR3 amino acids: CATGLAGANEQFF. In DNA form, the CDR3 reads TGTGCCACGGGACTAGCGGGAGCAAATGAACAGTTCTTC.

This chain uses TRBV5-1 with TRBJ2-7, with D tentatively TRBD1 or TRBD2 (6 bases each). The CDR3 has 12 amino acids. Trimming cost V 5 bases and J 3 bases, with 9 bases left between them. CDR1 and CDR2 from the germline V gene are SGHRS and YFSETQ. The CDR3 spells CASRRDNYEQYF. The CDR3 nucleotides read TGCGCCAGCAGGCGGGACAACTACGAGCAGTACTTC.

This clonotype was detected a few times. The chain joins TRBV5-1 to TRBJ1-1; possibly TRBD1 for D (5 bases). The CDR3 covers 14 residues. Germline CDR1 SGHRS, CDR2 YFSETQ. Trimming removed 4 bases at V and 7 bases at J, with 17 bases between. CDR3 sequence (DNA): TGCGCCAGCAGCATACCCAGGGTACCGAATGAAGCTTTCTTT. Protein sequence: CASSIPRVPNEAFF.

The rearrangement uses TRBV11-2 and TRBJ2-5, with no clear D. V was cut by 5 bases and J by 5 bases, with 9 bases left in between. CDR1 is SGHAT and CDR2 is FQNNGV in the germline V gene. This CDR3 contains 12 residues. The CDR3 sequence is CASSAPSETQYF. The CDR3 DNA follows: TGTGCCAGCAGCGCCCCGTCGGAGACCCAGTACTTC.

V is TRBV5-1 and J is TRBJ1-2, with D perhaps matching TRBD1 (5 bases). Germline lookup yields CDR1 SGHRS and CDR2 YFSETQ. This CDR3 is built from 15 residues. Trimming left V 4 bases short and J 2 bases short, with 15 bases between. The CDR3 DNA reads as TGCGCCAGCAGCATAGGGACCGAAGGAAACTATGGCTACACCTTC. Translated: CASSIGTEGNYGYTF. The variable domain in full, with the rest retrieved from reference TRBV5-1 and TRBJ1-2, is KAGVTQTPRYLIKTRGQQVTLSCSPISGHRSVSWYQQTPGQGLQFLFEYFSETQRNKGNFPGRFSGRQFSNSRSEMNVSTLELGDSALYLCASSIGTEGNYGYTFGSGTRLTVV.

The table lists this clonotype with a count of one. The CDR3 DNA follows: TGCAGTGCTAGTCGGGTAGCGGGAGCCAATGAGCAGTTCTTC. Translating gives CSASRVAGANEQFF. V usage is TRBV20-1 and J usage is TRBJ2-1; TRBD2 matches at 9 bases. Germline V lookup: CDR1 DFQATT, CDR2 SNEGSKA (reference sequence). The CDR3 loop spans 14 amino acids. V lost 3 bases to trimming and J lost 6 bases; unmatched junction nucleotides: 6.

The chain combines TRBV5-5 with TRBJ2-1; 8 nucleotides line up with TRBD1. CDR3 length: 15 residues. Germline values: CDR1 SGHKS, CDR2 YYEKEE (reference sequence). V was pared by 0 bases and J by 4 bases, with 3 bases of the junction left unmatched. The CDR3 DNA follows: TGTGCCAGCAGCTTGGAGGACAGGGTATACAATGAGCAGTTCTTC. Translating it yields CASSLEDRVYNEQFF.

J is TRBJ1-1 and V is TRBV6-5; D may be TRBD1 (6 bases). Germline CDR1 is MNHEY and CDR2 is SVGAGI. The length of the CDR3 is 15 residues. The V end lost 4 bases, the J end lost 6 bases, and 18 bases lay between the germline ends. The DNA of the CDR3 is TGTGCCAGCAGTTTCCGGACAGTTAAGGGGTCTGAAGCTTTCTTT. Translation gives CASSFRTVKGSEAFF.

The rearrangement joins TRBV20-1 to TRBJ2-7, with D possibly matching TRBD2 (6 bases). The germline gives CDR1 DFQATT, CDR2 SNEGSKA (reference sequence). Deletions cut 6 bases from V and 2 bases from J, with 17 bases between. CDR3 length equals 14 residues. DNA of the CDR3: TGCAGTGCAGCCGCGGGGCGCCTTCCCTACGAGCAGTACTTC. Translated, it gives CSAAAGRLPYEQYF.

The V call is TRBV20-1, the J call TRBJ2-3; D not certain. CDR1 and CDR2 (germline): DFQATT, SNEGSKA (reference sequence). V lost 3 bases and J 5 bases, leaving 15 bases between the germline ends. This CDR3 spans 14 amino acids. The DNA for the CDR3 is TGCAGTGCTAGGTTGTGGCAGGTGGGAGATACGCAGTATTTT. Its protein product is CSARLWQVGDTQYF.

The CDR3 reads CASSLLGLAAHEQYF. The DNA of the CDR3 is TGTGCCAGCAGTTTATTGGGACTAGCGGCCCACGAGCAGTACTTC. The chain recombines TRBV12-3 or TRBV12-4 with TRBJ2-7, with 11 bases fitting TRBD2. This CDR3 region has 15 residues. The V gene end was trimmed by 2 bases and the J gene end by 5 bases; junction bases not matched to a gene: 5.